Listed here are 30 T cell receptor beta chains from one sample, sequenced in a study of cytomegalovirus exposure and HLA in healthy donors. The PCR contained 60 Vbeta and 13 Jbeta primers. Profiling relied on immunoSEQ multiplex PCR, and the TCRdb table lists in-frame clones only, not all of them. The data show more than 95,000 clones, with 55% to 75% seen just once and 3.2% held by the top ten. Sequencing input: PBMCs. Receptors originate from a man aged 60 to 75 in good health and CMV-seronegative.

To note about this clone: One end of the junction does not line up with germline, which may come from a read error. The chain links TRBV7-9 to TRBJ2-2, with D possibly being TRBD1 (5 bases). Germline V lookup: CDR1 SEHNR, CDR2 FQNEAQ (reference sequence). The length of the CDR3 is 16 residues. This CDR3 reads CSSSLVLARDTGELFF. The CDR3 DNA is TGTTCCAGCAGCTTAGTACTCGCCAGGGACACCGGGGAGCTGTTTTTT. Based on the CDR3 plus reference TRBV7-9 and TRBJ2-2, the full variable domain is DTGVSQNPRHKITKRGQNVTFRCDPISEHNRLYWYRQTLGQGPEFLTYFQNEAQLEKSRLLSDRFSAERPKGSFSTLEIQRTEQGDSAMYLCSSSLVLARDTGELFFGEGSRLTVL.

Comment on this clone: This sample includes further DNA sequences coding for the same CDR3. The J gene is TRBJ1-1, the V gene TRBV7-3, with D possibly TRBD1 on 6 matching bases. CDR3 size: 14 residues. Germline V gene sequence: CDR1 SGHTA, CDR2 FQGTGA. Between the trimmed V and J ends, which lost 0 bases and 1 base, there was a span of 6 bases. CDR3 sequence reads: CASSLTGGNTEAFF. The CDR3 DNA sequence: TGTGCCAGCAGCTTAACAGGGGGGAACACTGAAGCTTTCTTT.

The chain carries TRBV6-1 and TRBJ2-5; perhaps TRBD1 as D (6 bases). The CDR3 consists of 13 residues. Per the germline V gene, CDR1 is MNHNS and CDR2 is SASEGT. V lost 6 bases to trimming and J lost 5 bases, with 13 bases between them. The CDR3 DNA sequence: TGTGCCAGCAGGGAAACAGGGATTGAGACCCAGTACTTC. Encoded protein: CASRETGIETQYF.

This chain joins TRBV19 and TRBJ2-1; D might be TRBD2 (6 bases). V lost 5 bases to trimming and J lost 2 bases, with 7 bases between them. The CDR3 is 13 amino acids. Per the germline V gene, CDR1 is LNHDA and CDR2 is SQIVND (reference sequence). In DNA form, the CDR3 reads TGTGCCAGTAGTGGCGGGACCTACAATGAGCAGTTCTTC. Protein sequence: CASSGGTYNEQFF.

The chain joins TRBV10-3 to TRBJ2-6, with a tentative D call TRBD1 (6 bases). Germline V CDR1 and CDR2: ENHRY, SYGVKD. Trimming shortened V by 0 bases and J by 2 bases, and 8 bases separated the two germline ends. The CDR3 is made up of 16 amino acids. Written as DNA, the CDR3 is TGTGCCATCAGTGAGTCTTCAGGGGCTGGGGCCAACGTCCTGACTTTC. The encoded protein is CAISESSGAGANVLTF.

The gene calls are TRBV6-5 and TRBJ2-3; D possibly corresponds to TRBD1 (6 bases). Germline V lookup: CDR1 MNHEY, CDR2 SVGAGI. V lost 7 bases to trimming and J lost 3 bases, with 17 bases between them. This CDR3 spans 15 amino acids. CDR3 sequence (DNA): TGTGCCAGCAAACTGACAGGAGTTGTTACAGATACGCAGTATTTT. The encoded protein is CASKLTGVVTDTQYF.

The chain uses TRBV27 and TRBJ2-1, with 9 bases fitting TRBD2. The CDR3 extends over 18 amino acids. The V segment lost 4 bases and the J segment 6 bases; nucleotides outside the gene matches: 16. CDR1 and CDR2 (germline): MNHEY, SMNVEV (reference sequence). CDR3 protein: CASSSFRGEQRGANEQFF. The DNA of the CDR3 is TGTGCCAGCAGTTCCTTCAGGGGGGAACAGCGGGGGGCCAATGAGCAGTTCTTC.

V usage is TRBV2 and J usage is TRBJ1-1, with 7 bases identical to TRBD1. CDR1 and CDR2 (germline): SNHLY, FYNNEI. J gave up 5 bases and V 6 bases, and 15 bases lay outside the gene matches. There are 16 residues in the CDR3. The CDR3, as DNA: TGTGCCAGCAGCTACCGGGACAGAGAGCCGGGGACTGAAGCTTTCTTT. Protein sequence: CASSYRDREPGTEAFF.

This chain joins TRBV29-1 and TRBJ2-1; 12 nucleotides match TRBD2. This CDR3 is built from 14 residues. The V and J ends lost 5 bases and 4 bases, in that order; junction bases with no gene match: 3. The V gene's germline CDR1 is SQVTM and CDR2 ANQGSEA. CDR3 sequence reads: CSVLTSGGYNEQFF. The CDR3 nucleotides are TGCAGCGTTCTCACTAGCGGGGGGTACAATGAGCAGTTCTTC.

This clone has more than one count but fewer than ten. This sequence joins TRBV5-4 and TRBJ2-7; 10 bases are a match to TRBD1. The CDR3 is made up of 16 amino acids. Per the germline V gene, CDR1 is SGHNT and CDR2 is YYREEE (reference sequence). The trim removed 0 bases at V and 2 bases at J, leaving 5 bases unmatched. CDR3 region: CASSLGQGAFTYEQYF. The CDR3 DNA reads as TGTGCCAGCAGCTTGGGACAGGGGGCCTTTACCTACGAGCAGTACTTC.

The chain carries TRBV19 and TRBJ2-5; 9 bases fit TRBD2. Trimming at V came to 3 bases and at J to 6 bases, leaving 14 bases not matched to a gene. Germline V CDR1 and CDR2: LNHDA, SQIVND (reference sequence). This CDR3 comprises 17 residues. CDR3 in amino acids: CASSILTSGPTKKTQYF. The CDR3 coding sequence is TGTGCCAGTAGTATCCTCACTAGCGGGCCCACCAAGAAGACCCAGTACTTC.

In its sample, this clone was seen a few times. Other DNA sequences in this specimen translate into the identical CDR3. The chain joins TRBV5-1 to TRBJ2-3; 7 nucleotides align to TRBD1. The V and J ends lost 4 bases and 1 base, in that order; junction bases with no gene match: 6. Germline CDR1 is SGHRS and CDR2 is YFSETQ. This CDR3 has 15 amino acids. The CDR3 spells CASSIRQGGTDTQYF. The DNA of the CDR3 is TGCGCCAGCAGCATCAGACAGGGCGGCACAGATACGCAGTATTTT.

V gene TRBV2 combines with J gene TRBJ2-7; the D gene is possibly TRBD1 (7 bases). The length of the CDR3 is 14 residues. V lost 6 bases to trimming and J lost 2 bases, with 14 bases between them. From germline, CDR1 is SNHLY and CDR2 FYNNEI. CDR3 nucleotides: TGTGCCAGCAGGGTGCGGGACAGCACCTACGAGCAGTACTTC. It encodes CASRVRDSTYEQYF.

The rearrangement links TRBV28 to TRBJ1-2; possibly TRBD1 for D (6 bases). V was trimmed by 2 bases and J by 4 bases, leaving 14 bases between them. Germline values: CDR1 MDHEN, CDR2 SYDVKM. The CDR3 length is 15 residues. In DNA form, the CDR3 reads TGTGCCAGCAGTTTAGTCGGGCAGGGGAGCTATGGCTACACCTTC. Translation: CASSLVGQGSYGYTF.

The genes are TRBV10-3 and TRBJ1-1; no firm D call. CDR3 length: 14 amino acids. Germline lookup yields CDR1 ENHRY and CDR2 SYGVKD. With 6 bases removed from V and 4 bases from J, the gap between germline ends came to 15 bases. CDR3 in amino acids: CAISREPPTTEAFF. In nucleotides, the CDR3 is TGTGCCATCAGCCGTGAGCCCCCTACCACTGAAGCTTTCTTT.

This clone counts as medium-sized. The chain has TRBV6-1 and TRBJ2-5, with 9 bases identical to TRBD1. The CDR3 is made up of 16 amino acids. V lost 3 bases and J lost 3; bases outside the gene matches: 8. Per germline, CDR1 MNHNS and CDR2 SASEGT. DNA for the CDR3: TGTGCCAGCAGTGATTCCTCCGGGACAGGGAAAGAGACCCAGTACTTC. It translates to CASSDSSGTGKETQYF.

J is TRBJ1-1 and V is TRBV5-6; no firm D call. Germline CDR1 SGHDT, CDR2 YYEEEE. Trimming pared 2 bases from V and 1 base from J, leaving 9 bases between. This CDR3 is 14 amino acids long. The CDR3 bases are TGTGCCAGCAGCTTTCGGGGTTCGAACACTGAAGCTTTCTTT. Translated: CASSFRGSNTEAFF.

This clone was picked up one time. V and J are TRBV10-3 and TRBJ2-2; D remains ambiguous. Trimming removed 1 base from V and 4 bases from J, with 7 bases in between. CDR3 size: 14 residues. Per the germline V gene, CDR1 is ENHRY and CDR2 is SYGVKD. This chain's CDR3 is CAISEFTSTGELFF. Here the CDR3 DNA reads TGTGCCATCAGTGAGTTTACTTCCACCGGGGAGCTGTTTTTT.

There are a few counts of this clone. The rearrangement links TRBV6-1 to TRBJ2-2, with D possibly matching TRBD1 (6 bases). Between the trimmed V and J ends, which lost 2 bases and 5 bases, there was a span of 15 bases. This CDR3 region has 16 residues. CDR1 and CDR2 from the germline V gene are MNHNS and SASEGT. The chain's CDR3 is CASSELAGTLTGELFF. DNA of the CDR3: TGTGCCAGCAGTGAACTCGCAGGGACACTGACCGGGGAGCTGTTTTTT.

The V gene is TRBV16, the J gene TRBJ1-2, with D uncertain. This CDR3 is built from 14 residues. Germline assignment: CDR1 KGHSY and CDR2 FQNENV. V dropped 0 bases and J dropped 4 bases, with 9 bases sitting between them. CDR3 protein: CASSQSEGFYGYTF. The CDR3 coding sequence is TGTGCCAGCAGCCAATCGGAGGGTTTCTATGGCTACACCTTC.

V is TRBV7-6 and J is TRBJ1-3; TRBD1 is a possible D gene (5 bases). V lost 1 base to trimming and J lost 7 bases, with 14 bases between them. The germline CDR1 and CDR2 sequences are SGHVS and FNYEAQ. The CDR3 runs 15 residues. The chain's CDR3 is CASSLVQGRANTIYF. The CDR3 DNA follows: TGTGCCAGCAGCTTAGTTCAGGGTCGGGCGAACACCATATATTTT.

CDR3 amino acids: CASSVGQGAASSGNTIYF. The CDR3 DNA follows: TGCGCCAGCAGCGTGGGACAGGGGGCCGCTAGCTCTGGAAACACCATATATTTT. The gene calls are TRBV10-2 and TRBJ1-3; 12 nucleotides match TRBD1. Germline CDR1 reads WSHSY; CDR2 reads SAAADI. This CDR3 has 18 residues. V trimming: 6 bases; J trimming: 0 bases; junction bases outside the gene matches: 9.

V and J are TRBV9 and TRBJ1-5; D is unresolved. This CDR3 has 12 amino acids. Trimming removed 0 bases from V and 9 bases from J, with 7 bases in between. Germline values: CDR1 SGDLS, CDR2 YYNGEE. The DNA for the CDR3 is TGTGCCAGCAGCGTAGGGGCAGGGCCCCAGCATTTT. It is translated as CASSVGAGPQHF.

V gene TRBV7-9 combines with J gene TRBJ2-2; the D is unclear. The ends were cut back, 0 bases at V and 4 bases at J, with 6 bases in the middle. The CDR3 has 14 residues. The germline V gene encodes CDR1 SEHNR and CDR2 FQNEAQ (reference sequence). The CDR3 spells CASSLAATTGELFF. For the CDR3, the DNA is TGTGCCAGCAGCTTAGCAGCAACCACCGGGGAGCTGTTTTTT.

The genes are TRBV6-5 and TRBJ1-5; TRBD1 agrees at 8 bases. Trimming cost V 6 bases and J 16 bases; bases outside gene matches: 14. The germline V gene encodes CDR1 MNHEY and CDR2 SVGAGI. The CDR3 runs to 13 residues. The CDR3 region has the DNA TGTGCCAGCAGCCTCGACAGGGGAGGGTCTCGACATTTT. This codes for CASSLDRGGSRHF.

This chain links TRBV2 with TRBJ1-6; the D gene is possibly TRBD1 (5 bases). V dropped 2 bases and J dropped 8 bases, with 10 bases sitting between them. Germline loops: CDR1 SNHLY, CDR2 FYNNEI. The CDR3 totals 14 residues. The CDR3 sequence: CASSEWGGYSPLHF. The DNA of the CDR3 is TGTGCCAGCAGTGAATGGGGGGGTTATTCACCCCTCCACTTT. The entire variable domain, with the rest obtained from reference TRBV2 and TRBJ1-6, is as follows: EPEVTQTPSHQVTQMGQEVILRCVPISNHLYFYWYRQILGQKVEFLVSFYNNEISEKSEIFDDQFSVERPDGSNFTLKIRSTKLEDSAMYFCASSEWGGYSPLHFGNGTRLTVT.

This chain joins TRBV13 and TRBJ2-7; unclear D gene. The CDR3 is 14 residues long. V was trimmed by 5 bases and J by 0 bases, leaving 11 bases between them. Per the germline V gene, CDR1 is PRHDT and CDR2 is FYEKMQ (reference sequence). The CDR3 DNA is TGTGCCAGCAGCCCCACAGTGACCTCCTACGAGCAGTACTTC. Encoded protein: CASSPTVTSYEQYF. The full variable domain, with the rest looked up from reference TRBV13 and TRBJ2-7, is AAGVIQSPRHLIKEKRETATLKCYPIPRHDTVYWYQQGPGQDPQFLISFYEKMQSDKGSIPDRFSAQQFSDYHSELNMSSLELGDSALYFCASSPTVTSYEQYFGPGTRLTVT.

The chain carries TRBV6-1 and TRBJ2-5, with 12 bases identical to TRBD2. The J call is uncertain, as TRBJ2-7 better fits the DNA end. The CDR3 is 15 amino acids. CDR1 and CDR2 (germline): MNHNS, SASEGT. The CDR3 DNA is TGTGCCAGCAGTGGAGCGACTAGCGGGAGTTACGAGCAGTACTTC. It codes for CASSGATSGSYEQYF.

The gene calls are TRBV5-1 and TRBJ2-3, with D uncertain. Germline values: CDR1 SGHRS, CDR2 YFSETQ. This CDR3 has 14 residues. V lost 4 bases, J lost 4 bases, and 13 bases lay in between. The CDR3 DNA reads TGCGCCAGCAGCCCCCTGGCTGAGGCAGATACGCAGTATTTT. It is translated as CASSPLAEADTQYF.

Written as DNA, the CDR3 is TGTGCCAGCAGCTCAGGTGCCTCCTACAATGAGCAGTTCTTC. Its translation is CASSSGASYNEQFF. The chain combines TRBV7-3 with TRBJ2-1; D uncertain. The CDR3 contains 14 residues. V was clipped by 4 bases and J by 0 bases, with 7 bases between them. Per the germline V gene, CDR1 is SGHTA and CDR2 is FQGTGA.